This T cell receptor beta chain was retrieved from a study of blood T cell repertoires in COVID-19. Turning to the study itself: Spain, Italy and the United States supplied samples that represented acute and convalescent COVID-19. The cDNA or gDNA used as material had been derived from T cells, B-cell-depleted T cells, or PBMCs.

The CDR3 totals 13 residues. Germline CDR1 reads SGDLS; CDR2 reads YYNGEE. In the authors' methods: Scientists estimated how many nucleated cells there were by amplifying reference gene primers. Libraries were prepared by immunoSEQ multiplex PCR; TCRdb keeps only in-frame clonotypes and omits some of them. V and J calls and clone size come straight from that table; D and trimming were deduced from the DNA. This table has around 260,000 clones, more than 85% appearing once. As to this clone: One end of the junction varies from germline; a read error may be responsible.

This sequence was found in a woman aged 25 to 45 with COVID-19, enrolled during active disease. The rearrangement joins TRBV9 to TRBJ2-7; the match to TRBD1 covers 7 bases. What was sequenced was peripheral blood. The CDR3 coding sequence is TGTGCCAGCAGCGTAGATCCCGGGACAGAATGTAACTTC. Translation gives CASSVDPGTECNF.